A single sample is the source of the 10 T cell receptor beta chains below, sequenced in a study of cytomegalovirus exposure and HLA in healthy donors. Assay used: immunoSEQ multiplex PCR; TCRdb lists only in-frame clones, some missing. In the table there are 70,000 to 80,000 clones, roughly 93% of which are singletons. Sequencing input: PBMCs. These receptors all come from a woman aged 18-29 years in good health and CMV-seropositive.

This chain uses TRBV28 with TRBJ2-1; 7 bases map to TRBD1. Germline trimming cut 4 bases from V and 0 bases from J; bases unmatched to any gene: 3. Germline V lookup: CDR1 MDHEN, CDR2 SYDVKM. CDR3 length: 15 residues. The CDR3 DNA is TGTGCCAGCAGTTCTTACAGGGGCTCCTACAATGAGCAGTTCTTC. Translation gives CASSSYRGSYNEQFF. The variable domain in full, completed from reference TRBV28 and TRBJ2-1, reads DVKVTQSSRYLVKRTGEKVFLECVQDMDHENMFWYRQDPGLGLRLIYFSYDVKMKEKGDIPEGYSVSREKKERFSLILESASTNQTSMYLCASSSYRGSYNEQFFGPGTRLTVL.

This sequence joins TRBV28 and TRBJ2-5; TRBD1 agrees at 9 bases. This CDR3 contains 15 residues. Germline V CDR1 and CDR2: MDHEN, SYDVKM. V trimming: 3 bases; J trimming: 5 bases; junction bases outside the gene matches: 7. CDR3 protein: CASSLFTGGKETQYF. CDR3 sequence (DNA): TGTGCCAGCAGTTTGTTCACAGGGGGCAAGGAGACCCAGTACTTC. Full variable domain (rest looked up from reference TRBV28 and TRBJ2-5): DVKVTQSSRYLVKRTGEKVFLECVQDMDHENMFWYRQDPGLGLRLIYFSYDVKMKEKGDIPEGYSVSREKKERFSLILESASTNQTSMYLCASSLFTGGKETQYFGPGTRLLVL.

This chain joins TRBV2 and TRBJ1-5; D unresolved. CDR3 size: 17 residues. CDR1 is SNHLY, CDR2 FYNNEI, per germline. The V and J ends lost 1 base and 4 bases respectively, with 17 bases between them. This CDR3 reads CASSEDFWGGSNQPQHF. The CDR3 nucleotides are TGTGCCAGCAGTGAAGATTTTTGGGGAGGCTCAAATCAGCCCCAGCATTTT.

CDR3: CASSFRTGRNTEAFF. As DNA, the CDR3 is TGTGCCAGCAGCTTCAGGACAGGGAGAAACACTGAAGCTTTCTTT. The rearrangement joins TRBV7-2 to TRBJ1-1; 8 bases agree with TRBD1. The germline gives CDR1 SGHTA, CDR2 FQGNSA. Unmatched junction bases numbered 5, after V lost 3 bases and J lost 2 bases. This CDR3 spans 15 amino acids. Supplemented by reference TRBV7-2 and TRBJ1-1, the full variable domain reads GAGVSQSPSNKVTEKGKDVELRCDPISGHTALYWYRQSLGQGLEFLIYFQGNSAPDKSGLPSDRFSAERTGGSVSTLTIQRTQQEDSAVYLCASSFRTGRNTEAFFGQGTRLTVV.

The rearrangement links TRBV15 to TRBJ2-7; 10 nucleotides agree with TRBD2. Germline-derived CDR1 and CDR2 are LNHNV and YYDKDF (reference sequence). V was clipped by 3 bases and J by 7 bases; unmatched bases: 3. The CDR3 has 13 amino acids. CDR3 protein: CATSSAAGGEQYF. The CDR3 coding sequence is TGTGCCACCAGCAGCGCAGCGGGAGGGGAGCAGTACTTC. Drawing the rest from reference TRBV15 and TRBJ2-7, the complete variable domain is DAMVIQNPRYQVTQFGKPVTLSCSQTLNHNVMYWYQQKSSQAPKLLFHYYDKDFNNEADTPDNFQSRRPNTSFCFLDIRSPGLGDTAMYLCATSSAAGGEQYFGPGTRLTVT.

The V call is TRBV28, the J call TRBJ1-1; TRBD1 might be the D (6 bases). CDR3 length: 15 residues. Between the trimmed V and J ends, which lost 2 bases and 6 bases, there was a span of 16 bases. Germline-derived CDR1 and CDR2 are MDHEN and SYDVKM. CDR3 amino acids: CASSLERWTVPEAFF. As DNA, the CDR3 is TGTGCCAGCAGTTTAGAACGGTGGACAGTCCCTGAAGCTTTCTTT.

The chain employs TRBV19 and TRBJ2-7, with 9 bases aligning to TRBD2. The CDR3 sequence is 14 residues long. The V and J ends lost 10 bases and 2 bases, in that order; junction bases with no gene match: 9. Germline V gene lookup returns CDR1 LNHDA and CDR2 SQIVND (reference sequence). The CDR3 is CATSGTPSPYEQYF. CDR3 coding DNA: TGTGCCACTAGCGGGACACCTTCGCCCTACGAGCAGTACTTC.

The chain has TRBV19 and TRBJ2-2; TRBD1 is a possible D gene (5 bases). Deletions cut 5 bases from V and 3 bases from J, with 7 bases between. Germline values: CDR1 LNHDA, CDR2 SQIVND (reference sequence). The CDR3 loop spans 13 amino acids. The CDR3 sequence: CASSATDTGELFF. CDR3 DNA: TGTGCCAGTAGTGCGACAGACACCGGGGAGCTGTTTTTT.

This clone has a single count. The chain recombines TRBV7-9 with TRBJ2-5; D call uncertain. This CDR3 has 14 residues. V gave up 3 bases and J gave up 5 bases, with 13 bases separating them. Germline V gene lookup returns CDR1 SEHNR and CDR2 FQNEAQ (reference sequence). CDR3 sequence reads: CASSFVGAGETQYF. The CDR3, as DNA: TGTGCCAGCAGCTTTGTGGGTGCCGGGGAGACCCAGTACTTC.

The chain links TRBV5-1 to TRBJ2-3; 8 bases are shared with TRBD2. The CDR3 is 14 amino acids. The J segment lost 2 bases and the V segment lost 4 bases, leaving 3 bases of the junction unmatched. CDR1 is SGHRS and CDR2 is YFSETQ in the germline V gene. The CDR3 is CASSQAGVTDTQYF. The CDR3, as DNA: TGCGCCAGCAGCCAAGCGGGAGTCACAGATACGCAGTATTTT.